This TCR beta chain was captured by sequencing in a study of shared clonotypes between healthy human individuals. Adults of Caucasian background living in Nashville, Tennessee made up all donors. CD8 memory merged CD45RO+ cells and CCR7-negative CD45RA+ TemRA cells into one population. On this clone: Its matching antigen is unknown.

Study conclusions and caveats: The rarefaction results pointed to incomplete sorted-subset sequencing despite large depth. Clonotype sharing across a few donors was observed for 4% to 6.5% of naive CD4 clonotypes.

TCRdb's copy holds only in-frame clones and misses some; the assay was immunoSEQ multiplex PCR. The sample holds about 380,000 clones, approximately 96% seen once. This TCR was recovered from a man aged 30-40 years in good health. Sequencing was done on a sample of memory CD8+ T cells sorted from blood. Subset denoted: CD45RO+ cells pooled with CCR7-negative TemRA cells.

The CDR3: CASSPSGLATGELFF. Here the CDR3 DNA reads TGTGCCAGCAGCCCCTCGGGACTAGCGACCGGGGAGCTGTTTTTT. This sequence joins TRBV7-3 and TRBJ2-2; TRBD2 matches 10 bases. V shed 5 bases and J 5 bases; nucleotides not matched to a gene: 5. Per germline, CDR1 SGHTA and CDR2 FQGTGA. The CDR3 consists of 15 residues.